This TCR beta chain emerged from a study of T cells in Graves' hyperthyroidism and ophthalmopathy. Researchers amplified the TCR beta CDR3 regions from RNA transcripts. A first-round RT-PCR of the TCR CDR3 used the HTBI primer set. TCRdb ran MiXCR on the multiplex PCR reads and lists one entry per CDR3 protein. The data contain 500,000 or so distinct CDR3 sequences, more than 15% of them seen just once; the ten biggest clones take up 15% to 20%. Ophthalmopathy patients had Clinical Activity Score at least 3, NOSPECS grade at least 4, duration under 3 months. As concerns this clonotype: The antigen is not known.

Study outcomes and limitations: Clonotypes that were expanded in thyroid above 0.001 mostly appeared in blood too.

This CDR3 contains 13 residues. Deletions cut 3 bases from V and 0 bases from J, with 6 bases between. Germline V lookup: CDR1 SQVTM, CDR2 ANQGSEA. The clonotype was recovered from a young woman with Graves' ophthalmopathy. The chain couples TRBV29-1 to TRBJ1-3, with no clear D. The sequencing sample was made of blood. The CDR3 DNA is TGCAGCGTTGAGTCCTACTCTGGAAACACCATATATTTT. Translating it yields CSVESYSGNTIYF.